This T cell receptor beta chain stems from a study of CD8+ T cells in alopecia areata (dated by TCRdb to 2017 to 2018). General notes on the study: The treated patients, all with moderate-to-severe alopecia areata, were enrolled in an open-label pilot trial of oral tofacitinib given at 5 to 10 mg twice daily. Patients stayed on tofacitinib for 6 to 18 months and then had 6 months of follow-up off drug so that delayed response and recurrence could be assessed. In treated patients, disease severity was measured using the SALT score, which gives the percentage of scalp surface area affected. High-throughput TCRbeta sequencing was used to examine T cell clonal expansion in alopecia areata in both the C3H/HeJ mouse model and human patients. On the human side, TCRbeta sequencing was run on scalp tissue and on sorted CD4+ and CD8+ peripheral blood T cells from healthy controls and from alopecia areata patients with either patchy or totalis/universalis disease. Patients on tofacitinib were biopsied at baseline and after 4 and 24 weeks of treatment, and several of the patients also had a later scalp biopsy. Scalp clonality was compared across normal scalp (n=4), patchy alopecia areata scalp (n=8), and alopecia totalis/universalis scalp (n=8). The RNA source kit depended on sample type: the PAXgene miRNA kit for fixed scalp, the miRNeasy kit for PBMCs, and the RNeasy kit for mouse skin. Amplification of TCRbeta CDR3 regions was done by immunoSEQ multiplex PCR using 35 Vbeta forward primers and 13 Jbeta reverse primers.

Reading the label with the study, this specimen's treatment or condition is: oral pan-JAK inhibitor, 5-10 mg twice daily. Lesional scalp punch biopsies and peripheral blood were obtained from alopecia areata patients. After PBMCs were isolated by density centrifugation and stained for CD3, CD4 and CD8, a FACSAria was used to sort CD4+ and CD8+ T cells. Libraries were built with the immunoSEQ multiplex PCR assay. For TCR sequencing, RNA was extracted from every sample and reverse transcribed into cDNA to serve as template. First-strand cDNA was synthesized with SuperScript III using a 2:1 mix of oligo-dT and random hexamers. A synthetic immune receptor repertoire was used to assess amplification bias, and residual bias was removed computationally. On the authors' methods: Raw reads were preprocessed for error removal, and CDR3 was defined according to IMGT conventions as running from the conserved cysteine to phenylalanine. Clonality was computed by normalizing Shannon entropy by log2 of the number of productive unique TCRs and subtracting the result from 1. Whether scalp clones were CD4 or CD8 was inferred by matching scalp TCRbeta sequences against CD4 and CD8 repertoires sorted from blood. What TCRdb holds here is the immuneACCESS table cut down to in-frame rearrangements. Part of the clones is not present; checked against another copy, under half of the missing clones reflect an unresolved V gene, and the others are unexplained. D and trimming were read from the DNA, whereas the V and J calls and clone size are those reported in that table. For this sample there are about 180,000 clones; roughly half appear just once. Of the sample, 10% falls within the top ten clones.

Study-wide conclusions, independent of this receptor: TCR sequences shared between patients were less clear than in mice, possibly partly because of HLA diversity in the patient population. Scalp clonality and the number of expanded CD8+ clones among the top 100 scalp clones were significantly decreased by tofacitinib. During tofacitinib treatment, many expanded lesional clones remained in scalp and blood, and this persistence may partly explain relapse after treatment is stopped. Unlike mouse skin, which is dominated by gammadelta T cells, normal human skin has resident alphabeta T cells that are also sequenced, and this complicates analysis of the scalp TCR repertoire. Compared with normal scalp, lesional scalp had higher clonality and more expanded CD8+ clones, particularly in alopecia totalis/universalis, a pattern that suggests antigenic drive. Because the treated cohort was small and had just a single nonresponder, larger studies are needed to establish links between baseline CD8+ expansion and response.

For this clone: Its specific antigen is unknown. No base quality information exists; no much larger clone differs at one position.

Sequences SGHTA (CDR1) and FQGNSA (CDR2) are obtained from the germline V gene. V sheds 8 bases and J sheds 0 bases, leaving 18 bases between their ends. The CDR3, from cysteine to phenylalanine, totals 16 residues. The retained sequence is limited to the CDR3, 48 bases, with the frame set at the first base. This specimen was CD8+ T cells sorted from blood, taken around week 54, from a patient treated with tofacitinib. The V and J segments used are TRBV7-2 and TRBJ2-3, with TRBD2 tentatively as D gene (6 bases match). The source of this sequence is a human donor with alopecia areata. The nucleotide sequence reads TGTGCCAGCTCCGCCCAATCGGGACTCAGCACAGATACGCAGTATTTT. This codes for CASSAQSGLSTDTQYF.